Presented here are 19 T cell receptor beta chains from one specimen sequenced in a study of T cell repertoires in ileal Crohn's disease. Clones were read by immunoSEQ multiplex PCR, and TCRdb kept only the in-frame ones, dropping some. The repertoire has a few thousand clones, 70% to 90% of them found once; the top ten carry around 2.5%. Time point noted: neoterminal ileum biopsy at postoperative endoscopy, about 6 months after surgery. Sequencing used ileal tissue. Every receptor here comes from an adult with Crohn's disease.

The V gene is TRBV11-2, the J gene TRBJ2-7; maybe TRBD2 (6 bases). Germline V gene data show CDR1 as SGHAT and CDR2 as FQNNGV. The CDR3 sequence is 16 residues long. V dropped 0 bases and J dropped 0 bases, with 12 bases sitting between them. The CDR3 region is CASSLEGGGSSYEQYF. In DNA, the CDR3 is TGTGCCAGCAGCTTAGAGGGGGGTGGGAGCTCCTACGAGCAGTACTTC.

This clone has a handful of counts. The V call is TRBV5-8, the J call TRBJ2-5, with D perhaps matching TRBD1 (5 bases). This CDR3 has 15 residues. The germline gives CDR1 SGHTS, CDR2 YDEGEE. Trimming removed 0 bases from V and 0 bases from J, with 9 bases in between. CDR3 DNA: TGTGCCAGCAGCTTGGTAGACAGAAACCAAGAGACCCAGTACTTC. Its translation is CASSLVDRNQETQYF.

This clone was detected once. The V call is TRBV19, the J call TRBJ2-7; D gene uncertain. This CDR3 spans 13 amino acids. Trimming took 5 bases from V and 1 from J, leaving 9 bases between them. Germline V CDR1 and CDR2: LNHDA, SQIVND (reference sequence). CDR3 in amino acids: CASSESPSYEQYF. CDR3 DNA: TGTGCCAGTAGTGAGTCCCCTTCCTACGAGCAGTACTTC.

This clone was counted once. The rearrangement uses TRBV18 and TRBJ1-2; TRBD1 might be the D (5 bases). Germline CDR1 KGHSH, CDR2 LQKENI. Trimming left V 0 bases short and J 5 bases short, with 10 bases between. The CDR3 is 14 residues long. In DNA form, the CDR3 reads TGTGCCAGCTCACCACCCGAAGACAGATATGGCTACACCTTC. It specifies CASSPPEDRYGYTF.

This clone was recorded once. This sequence joins TRBV28 and TRBJ1-1, with TRBD1 matching 10 bases. The CDR3 extends over 14 amino acids. The V segment lost 6 bases and the J segment 0 bases; nucleotides outside the gene matches: 1. The germline gives CDR1 MDHEN, CDR2 SYDVKM. CDR3 amino acids: CASRTGGLNTEAFF. In nucleotides, the CDR3 is TGTGCCAGCAGGACAGGGGGCCTGAACACTGAAGCTTTCTTT.

The chain employs TRBV7-2 and TRBJ2-1, with D perhaps matching TRBD2 (5 bases). From germline, CDR1 is SGHTA and CDR2 FQGNSA. The CDR3 is 13 amino acids. Trimming removed 5 bases from V and 9 bases from J, with 14 bases in between. The CDR3 spells CASSRPSAGEQFF. DNA for the CDR3: TGTGCCAGCAGCCGCCCAAGCGCGGGTGAGCAGTTCTTC.

This clone was recorded once. The chain links TRBV5-1 to TRBJ2-3; no reliable D call. Trimming stripped 4 bases from V and 2 bases from J, with 11 bases between. Germline CDR1 SGHRS, CDR2 YFSETQ. The CDR3 extends over 14 amino acids. CDR3 sequence reads: CASSPGGYTDTQYF. CDR3 sequence (DNA): TGCGCCAGCAGCCCGGGCGGATACACAGATACGCAGTATTTT.

This chain joins TRBV5-1 and TRBJ2-3; either TRBD1 or TRBD2 may fit D (5 bases each). Germline CDR1 is SGHRS and CDR2 is YFSETQ. The germline V and J ends were trimmed by 0 bases and 7 bases, with 21 bases remaining between them. This CDR3 contains 17 residues. The CDR3 DNA follows: TGCGCCAGCAGCTTGGTAGACGGGGCAGAGGAGCCAAATACGCAGTATTTT. Translating it yields CASSLVDGAEEPNTQYF.

This rearrangement joins TRBV28 to TRBJ2-1, with D unclear. Germline assignment: CDR1 MDHEN and CDR2 SYDVKM. The CDR3 spans 15 residues. Trimming stripped 3 bases from V and 7 bases from J, with 16 bases between. The CDR3 reads CASSFDGAPRNEQFF. The CDR3 DNA follows: TGTGCCAGCAGTTTTGACGGTGCCCCTAGGAATGAGCAGTTCTTC.

The chain links TRBV27 to TRBJ2-5; 7 bases agree with TRBD2. V shed 5 bases, J shed 1 base, and the junction held 4 bases outside the gene matches. Germline CDR1 is MNHEY and CDR2 is SMNVEV (reference sequence). This CDR3 region has 14 residues. The CDR3: CASSGAGSQETQYF. The CDR3 DNA reads as TGTGCCAGCAGTGGAGCGGGATCCCAAGAGACCCAGTACTTC.

The genes are TRBV29-1 and TRBJ1-1; no reliable D call. Germline loops: CDR1 SQVTM, CDR2 ANQGSEA. Trimming pared 3 bases from V and 1 base from J, leaving 9 bases between. There are 13 residues in the CDR3. The CDR3 here is CSVDGRRNTEAFF. The CDR3 coding sequence is TGCAGCGTTGATGGCAGAAGGAACACTGAAGCTTTCTTT.

The chain is built from TRBV29-1 and TRBJ2-1; 9 nucleotides match TRBD2. Germline V gives CDR1 SQVTM, CDR2 ANQGSEA. V lost 7 bases, J lost 3 bases, and 13 bases stayed unmatched. The CDR3 covers 16 residues. CDR3 residues: CSATRQTSGDYNEQFF. The CDR3 nucleotides are TGCAGCGCGACCAGGCAGACTAGCGGCGACTACAATGAGCAGTTCTTC.

The rearrangement links TRBV29-1 to TRBJ2-3; possibly TRBD2 for D (6 bases). V was pared by 3 bases and J by 5 bases, with 12 bases between. In germline, CDR1 is SQVTM, CDR2 ANQGSEA. The CDR3 is 13 amino acids. CDR3 sequence: CSVDSRGGDTQYF. In DNA form, the CDR3 reads TGCAGCGTTGACTCACGGGGAGGAGATACGCAGTATTTT.

This chain uses TRBV27 with TRBJ2-4; TRBD2 agrees at 16 bases. CDR1 is MNHEY, CDR2 SMNVEV, per germline (reference sequence). V was clipped by 6 bases and J by 1 base; unmatched bases: 6. The CDR3 is 18 amino acids. The CDR3 is CASRSGLAGGVAKNIQYF. CDR3 bases: TGTGCCAGCAGATCGGGACTAGCGGGAGGGGTGGCCAAAAACATTCAGTACTTC.

The chain carries TRBV7-9 and TRBJ2-7; D is undetermined. The CDR3 extends over 12 amino acids. The V end lost 4 bases, the J end lost 4 bases, and 8 bases lay between the germline ends. Germline V gives CDR1 SEHNR, CDR2 FQNEAQ (reference sequence). CDR3 in DNA: TGTGCCAGCAGCTCCGACGCATACGAGCAGTACTTC. Translated: CASSSDAYEQYF.

This clone was recorded once. The chain uses TRBV28 and TRBJ1-1; 7 nucleotides agree with TRBD1. Germline V gene sequence: CDR1 MDHEN, CDR2 SYDVKM. After removal of 9 bases from V and 1 base from J, the junction contained 2 bases not matched to a gene. The CDR3 is made up of 12 amino acids. CDR3 residues: CASRQGNTEAFF. CDR3 coding DNA: TGTGCCAGTCGACAGGGGAACACTGAAGCTTTCTTT.

The rearrangement joins TRBV7-2 to TRBJ2-7; weak D call: TRBD2 (6 bases). Looked up from germline, CDR1 is SGHTA and CDR2 is FQGNSA. This CDR3 spans 16 amino acids. V was cut by 2 bases and J by 0 bases, with 14 bases left in between. The CDR3: CASSLKGRGSSYEQYF. CDR3 nucleotides: TGTGCCAGCAGCTTAAAGGGGCGGGGAAGCTCCTACGAGCAGTACTTC.

This clone has only a few counts. The CDR3, as DNA: TGTGCCAGCAGCGCCCGGGAGTGGGGGAACTATGGCTACACCTTC. This gives the protein CASSAREWGNYGYTF. The chain employs TRBV5-4 and TRBJ1-2; maybe TRBD1 (5 bases). The CDR3 contains 15 residues. V dropped 4 bases and J dropped 2 bases, with 15 bases sitting between them. Germline V gene sequence: CDR1 SGHNT, CDR2 YYREEE (reference sequence).

The V gene is TRBV5-4, the J gene TRBJ2-7; 7 bases align to TRBD1. The CDR3 has 14 residues. The V segment lost 4 bases and the J segment 4 bases; nucleotides outside the gene matches: 8. Germline V CDR1 and CDR2: SGHNT, YYREEE (reference sequence). CDR3 sequence: CASSPGQTLYEQYF. Here the CDR3 DNA reads TGTGCCAGCAGCCCGGGACAGACCCTTTACGAGCAGTACTTC. Supplemented by reference TRBV5-4 and TRBJ2-7, the full variable domain reads ETGVTQSPTHLIKTRGQQVTLRCSSQSGHNTVSWYQQALGQGPQFIFQYYREEENGRGNFPPRFSGLQFPNYSSELNVNALELDDSALYLCASSPGQTLYEQYFGPGTRLTVT.